This T cell receptor beta chain was captured by sequencing in a study of T cells in Graves' hyperthyroidism and ophthalmopathy. Overall study findings and caveats: Among clonotypes expanded in thyroid above 0.001, most were also found in blood. Ophthalmopathy and stable hyperthyroidism were separated by a 13 V-J model.

There were TCR beta CDR3 regions amplified from RNA transcripts. HTBI primers drove first-round RT-PCR of the TCR CDR3. TCRdb re-called the multiplex PCR reads with MiXCR, one entry per CDR3 protein. This table has about 580,000 distinct CDR3 sequences, over 11% appearing once. This CDR3 comprises 14 residues. The V gene lost 1 base and the J gene lost 4 bases, with 5 bases spanning the gap. Germline CDR1 SGHTA, CDR2 FQGNSA. Points on this clonotype: As yet, its antigen is unknown.

The chain carries TRBV7-2 and TRBJ1-6; unclear D gene. The sequence was collected from a woman in her twenties or thirties with Graves' hyperthyroidism that later progressed to Graves' ophthalmopathy. The material sequenced was blood. This CDR3 reads CASSLGFYNSPLHF. The CDR3 coding sequence is TGTGCCAGCAGCTTAGGGTTTTATAATTCACCCCTCCACTTT.